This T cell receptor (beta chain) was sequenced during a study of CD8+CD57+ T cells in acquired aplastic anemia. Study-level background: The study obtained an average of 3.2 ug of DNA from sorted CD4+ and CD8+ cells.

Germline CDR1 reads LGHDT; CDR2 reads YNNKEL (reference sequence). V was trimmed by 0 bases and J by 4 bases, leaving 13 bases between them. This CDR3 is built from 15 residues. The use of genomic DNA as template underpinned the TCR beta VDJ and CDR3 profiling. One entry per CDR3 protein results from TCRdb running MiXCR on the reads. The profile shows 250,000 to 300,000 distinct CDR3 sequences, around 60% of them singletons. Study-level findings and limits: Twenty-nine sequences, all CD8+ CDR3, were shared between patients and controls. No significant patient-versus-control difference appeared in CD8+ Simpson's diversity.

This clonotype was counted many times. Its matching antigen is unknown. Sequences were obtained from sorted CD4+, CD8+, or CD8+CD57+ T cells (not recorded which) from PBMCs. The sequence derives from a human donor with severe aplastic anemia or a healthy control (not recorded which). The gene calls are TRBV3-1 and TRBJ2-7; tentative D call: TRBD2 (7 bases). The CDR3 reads CASSQDPGGGYEQYF. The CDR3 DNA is TGTGCCAGCAGCCAAGATCCGGGGGGCGGGTACGAGCAGTACTTC.